These T cell receptor beta chains were read from a single sample in a study of vaccination effects on CD4 cells after COVID-19. TCRdb's table, derived via immunoSEQ multiplex PCR, lists solely in-frame clones and lacks some. Here the sample spans about 38,000 clones, about 80% being singletons. Their specific antigens are unknown. Here the sequenced sample was CD4+ T cells from PBMCs cultured without peptide, taken before COVID-19 vaccination. Receptors originate from a human donor who received a COVID-19 vaccine. The conserved cysteine and the conserved F or W are not part of the CDR3 here.

TRBJ1-2,TRBV4-3,ASSQDKRGYT
TRBJ2-5,TRBV2,ASSFRGLETQY
TRBJ2-5,TRBV27,ASSSKTGVLETQY
TRBJ1-4,TRBV19,ASSIAEGGGEKLF
TRBJ2-2,TRBV13,ASSLRGAGNTGELF
TRBJ2-3,TRBV3-1/TRBV3-2,ASSQVSGEPGDTQY
TRBJ1-5,TRBV21-1,ASSKFLTVTVEGNQPQH
TRBJ2-6,TRBV10-2,ASRPTGRGISGANVLT
TRBJ2-1,TRBV7-2,ASGTVHNEQF
TRBJ1-2,TRBV4-1,ASSQRHEDRGYGYT
TRBJ2-5,TRBV9,ASSTTIGGGETQY
TRBJ2-6,TRBV2,ASRDHTLTYNSGANVLT
TRBJ2-2,TRBV24-1,ATSDQGGINTGELF
TRBJ2-4,TRBV7-3,ASSRDEGAIQY
TRBJ1-6,TRBV6-5,ASLRDRNSPLH
TRBJ2-3,TRBV18,ASSPPAPRDRDSDTQY
TRBJ2-3,TRBV7-3,ASSYLAGALN
TRBJ2-3,TRBV4-2,ASSRTSGGATDTQY
TRBJ1-5,TRBV6-1,ASSDVGGTANQPQH
TRBJ1-4,TRBV5-8,ASSSGQINEKLF
TRBJ2-5,TRBV19,ASRQGQETQY
TRBJ2-2,TRBV19,ASSIPGGGGGELF
TRBJ1-4,TRBV12-3/TRBV12-4,ASSLGQGKKLF
TRBJ2-2,TRBV9,ASSYQGAENTGELF
TRBJ2-3,TRBV4-2,ASSRGSSGGADTQY
TRBJ1-1,TRBV15,ATRTDRGLSRTEAF
TRBJ1-2,TRBV6-5,ASSGTGPGYGYT
TRBJ2-1,TRBV6-5,ASIHRGMELDEQF
TRBJ2-3,TRBV29-1,SVDPSADTQY
TRBJ2-3,TRBV2,ASSRTGGTDTQY
TRBJ1-2,TRBV18,ASSGTGGRGYGYT
TRBJ2-1,TRBV18,ASSPPVGSGGEYNEQF
TRBJ1-2,TRBV28,ASSTTGLYGYT
TRBJ2-5,TRBV5-1,ASSLVGGQETQY
TRBJ1-5,TRBV7-7,ASSQTGDQPQH
TRBJ2-3,TRBV9,ASSVAIFSGGPTDTQY
TRBJ1-2,TRBV5-4,ASSFGWNYGYT
TRBJ2-3,TRBV5-4,ASSFPGLAGGLSTDTQY
TRBJ2-2,TRBV24-1,ATSDFSTAYNTGELF
TRBJ1-3,TRBV7-9,ASNTQRGSGNTIY
TRBJ2-3,TRBV18,ASSPIAGGGTDTQY
TRBJ1-2,TRBV4-2,ASSQEDREKDGYT
TRBJ2-3,TRBV27,ASSLFGSGRSDTQY
TRBJ2-5,TRBV28,ASSRASRPGTGAQETQY
TRBJ2-3,TRBV2,ASKIEVDSDTQY
TRBJ1-3,TRBV25-1,ASSEQGLTGNTIY
TRBJ2-4,TRBV28,ASSPWTGLAKNIQY
TRBJ2-5,TRBV24-1,ATSGAGAYQETQY
TRBJ2-1,TRBV19,ASRRGQVIGEQF
TRBJ2-5,TRBV29-1,SATPRIREHLQETQY
TRBJ1-1,TRBV6-5,ASSGTSFMNTEAF
TRBJ2-2,TRBV5-4,ASRRTGTTGELF
TRBJ2-1,TRBV7-3,ATPTAPEQF
TRBJ2-5,TRBV7-9,ASSLVQETQY
TRBJ2-2,TRBV7-2,ASSLGPTTGELF
TRBJ1-2,TRBV24-1,ATSDPEFLYGYT
TRBJ1-2,TRBV30,AWNLIGIFGGYT
TRBJ2-5,TRBV25-1,ASSETVQETQY